This entry is about one T cell receptor beta chain. Using immunoSEQ multiplex PCR, the repertoire was profiled, and TCRdb retains in-frame clones only, with some absent. The repertoire includes over 650,000 clones, 70% to 90% of them detected once, and about 0.0094% sits in the top ten. This entry belongs to a study of shared T cell receptors in the human thymus. Germline V gives CDR1 MDHEN, CDR2 SYDVKM. The V gene end was trimmed by 5 bases and the J gene end by 11 bases; junction bases not matched to a gene: 14. CDR3 size: 14 residues. The data were also submitted as part of a second study, on human thymus T cells.

Sequencing input: thymocytes. This receptor was identified in a boy in the first two years of life with a congenital heart defect. The rearrangement uses TRBV28 and TRBJ1-1; TRBD1 matches 7 bases. In nucleotides, the CDR3 is TGTGCCAGCAGTCAACCCTCGACAGGGAGTAGGGCTTTCTTT. It encodes CASSQPSTGSRAFF.